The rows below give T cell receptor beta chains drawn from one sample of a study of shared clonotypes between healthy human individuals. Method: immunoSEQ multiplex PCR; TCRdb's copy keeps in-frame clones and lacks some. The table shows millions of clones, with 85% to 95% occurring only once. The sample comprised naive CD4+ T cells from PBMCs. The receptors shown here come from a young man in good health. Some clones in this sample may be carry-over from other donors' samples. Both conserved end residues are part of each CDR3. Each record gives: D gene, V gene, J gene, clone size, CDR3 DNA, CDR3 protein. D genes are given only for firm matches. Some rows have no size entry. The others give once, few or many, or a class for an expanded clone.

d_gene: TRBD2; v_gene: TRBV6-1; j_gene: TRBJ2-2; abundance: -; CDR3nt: TGTGCCAGCACCCAAGCGGGAGGGCACACCGGGGAGCTGTTTTTT; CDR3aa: CASTQAGGHTGELFF
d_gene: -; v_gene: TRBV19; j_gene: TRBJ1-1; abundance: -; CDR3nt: TGTGCCAGTAGTACTCCAGGGAGAATGAACACTGAAGCTTTCTTT; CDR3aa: CASSTPGRMNTEAFF
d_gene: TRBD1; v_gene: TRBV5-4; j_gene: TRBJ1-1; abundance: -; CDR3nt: TGTGCCAGCAGCATACAGGGGGCGAGAACTGAAGCTTTCTTT; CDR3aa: CASSIQGARTEAFF
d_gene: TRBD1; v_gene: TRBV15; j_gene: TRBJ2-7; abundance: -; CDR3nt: TGTGCCACCAGTAGGGGAACAGGGGGTTACGAGCAGTACTTC; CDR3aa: CATSRGTGGYEQYF
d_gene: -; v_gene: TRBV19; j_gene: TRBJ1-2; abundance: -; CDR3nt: TGTGCCAGTAGTATAGTCGACAGTGCTTATGGCTACACCTTC; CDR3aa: CASSIVDSAYGYTF
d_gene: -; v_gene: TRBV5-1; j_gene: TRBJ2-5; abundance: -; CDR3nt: TGCGCCAGCAGCTCAAGTCACAGGGTTCAAGAGACCCAGTACTTC; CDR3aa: CASSSSHRVQETQYF
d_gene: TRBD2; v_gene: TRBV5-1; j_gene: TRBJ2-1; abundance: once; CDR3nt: TGCGCCAGCAGCCTTAGCGGGTCCCCCTACAATGAGCAGTTCTTC; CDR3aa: CASSLSGSPYNEQFF
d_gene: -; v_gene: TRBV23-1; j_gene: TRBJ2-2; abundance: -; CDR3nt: TGCGGGGGCGTACCGAACACCGGGGAGCTGTTTTTT; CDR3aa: CGGVPNTGELFF
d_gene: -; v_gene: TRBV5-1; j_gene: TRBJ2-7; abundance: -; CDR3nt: TGCGCCAGCAGCTTGGGCGATAATACCTACGAGCAGTACTTC; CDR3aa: CASSLGDNTYEQYF
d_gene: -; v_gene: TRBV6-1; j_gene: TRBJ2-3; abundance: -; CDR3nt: TGTGCCAGCAGTGAAGCCTCCCGGGGAATAAGGACAGATACGCAGTATTTT; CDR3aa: CASSEASRGIRTDTQYF
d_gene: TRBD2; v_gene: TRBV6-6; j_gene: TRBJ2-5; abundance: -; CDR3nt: TGTGCCAGCAGTTACCGACTAGCGGAGACCCAGTACTTC; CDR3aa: CASSYRLAETQYF
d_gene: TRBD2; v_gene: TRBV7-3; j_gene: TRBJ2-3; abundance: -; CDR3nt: TGTGCCAGCAGCTTGGGGACTAGCGCAGATACGCAGTATTTT; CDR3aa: CASSLGTSADTQYF
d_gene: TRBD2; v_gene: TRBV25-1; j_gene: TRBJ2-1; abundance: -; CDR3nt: TGTGCCAGCAGTTCCGGACCCGCGGGGGTAAATGAGCAGTTCTTC; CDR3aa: CASSSGPAGVNEQFF
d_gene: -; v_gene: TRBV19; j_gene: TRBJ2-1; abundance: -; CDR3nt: TGTGCCAGTAGTATCGCACAGCCTACATACAATGAGCAGTTCTTC; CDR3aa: CASSIAQPTYNEQFF
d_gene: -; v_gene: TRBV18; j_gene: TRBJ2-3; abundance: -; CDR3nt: TGTGCCAGCTCACGAGATGGGACCTTAGCCACAGATACGCAGTATTTT; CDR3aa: CASSRDGTLATDTQYF
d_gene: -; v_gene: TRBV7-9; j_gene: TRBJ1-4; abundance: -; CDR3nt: TGTGCCAGCAGCCTGACAGCGGATGAAAAACTGTTTTTT; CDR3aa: CASSLTADEKLFF
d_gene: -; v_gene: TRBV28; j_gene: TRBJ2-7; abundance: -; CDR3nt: TGTGCCAGCAGTTTATACTCAGGGGACCGCTACGAGCAGTACTTC; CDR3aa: CASSLYSGDRYEQYF
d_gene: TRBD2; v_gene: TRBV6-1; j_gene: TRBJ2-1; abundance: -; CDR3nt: TGTGCCAGCAGTGTAAATCTAGCGGGAGTGGATTACAATGAGCAGTTCTTC; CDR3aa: CASSVNLAGVDYNEQFF
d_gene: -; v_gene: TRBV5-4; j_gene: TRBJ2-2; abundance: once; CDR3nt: TGTGCCAGCAGCCAGACTACTACCGACACCGGGGAGCTGTTTTTT; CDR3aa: CASSQTTTDTGELFF